The rows below give T cell receptor beta chains drawn from one sample of a study of blood T cell repertoires in COVID-19. TCRdb's table, derived via immunoSEQ multiplex PCR, lists solely in-frame clones and lacks some. The sample includes around 330,000 clones, 70% to 90% of them seen just once. Material: peripheral blood. The receptors shown here come from a young woman with COVID-19, enrolled during active disease. Each CDR3 is given with its conserved first and last residue. Fields, in order: D gene, V gene, clone size, J gene, CDR3 DNA, CDR3 protein. A D gene is named only where the DNA matches it firmly. Part of the rows lack a size; the others show once, few, many or a class for expanded clones.

NA	TRBV6-6	NA	TRBJ1-2	TGTGCCACGACGGGGGGTTCCCCTTTATTTGTTTATGGCTACACCTTC	CATTGGSPLFVYGYTF
TRBD1	TRBV28	NA	TRBJ2-5	TGTGCCAGCAGAAAGGCCGGGACAGGGAAAGAGACCCAGTACTTC	CASRKAGTGKETQYF
NA	TRBV4-1	NA	TRBJ1-5	TGCGCCAGCAGCCAAGGTGACAGTCTTTCGCAGCCCCAGCATTTT	CASSQGDSLSQPQHF
TRBD1	TRBV15	NA	TRBJ1-6	TGTGCCACCAGCAGAGGGACAGGGAACTATAATTCACCCCTCCACTTT	CATSRGTGNYNSPLHF
TRBD1	TRBV3-1/TRBV3-2	NA	TRBJ2-1	TGTGCCAGCAGCCCCGGGACAGCCTACAATGAGCAGTTCTTC	CASSPGTAYNEQFF
NA	TRBV19	NA	TRBJ1-6	TGTGCCAGTCGGAAGGGGCTTGGGCGGAGCTCCTATAATTCACCCCTCCACTTT	CASRKGLGRSSYNSPLHF
TRBD1	TRBV4-1	NA	TRBJ2-2	TGCGCCAGCAGCCAAGGAAGCGTTCAGGGGGTTTACACCGGGGAGCTGTTTTTT	CASSQGSVQGVYTGELFF
TRBD2	TRBV6-1	few	TRBJ2-3	TGTGCCAGCAGTGAAGCGCGGCTAGCGGTCCCTAGCACAGATACGCAGTATTTT	CASSEARLAVPSTDTQYF
NA	TRBV6-5	NA	TRBJ1-1	TGTGCCAGCATCACACAGGGTTCTGAAGCTTTCTTT	CASITQGSEAFF
NA	TRBV5-1	few	TRBJ1-2	TGCGCCAGCAGCTCGGACAGCAACTATGGCTACACCTTC	CASSSDSNYGYTF
TRBD1	TRBV27	once	TRBJ1-2	TGTGCCAGCAGTTTAAGGACAGGGCATGGCTACACCTTC	CASSLRTGHGYTF
NA	TRBV7-2	NA	TRBJ1-2	TGTGCCAGCAGCTTAGCTTACAGGGCGCGCGGCTATGGCTACACCTTC	CASSLAYRARGYGYTF
TRBD2	TRBV4-1	NA	TRBJ2-1	TGCGCCAGCAGCCAAGAAGGAGCGGGGGGGCTTAGCGATGAGCAGTTCTTC	CASSQEGAGGLSDEQFF
NA	TRBV7-2	NA	TRBJ1-2	TGTGCCAGCAGCTTAGGTGGAGGGAACTATGGCTACACCTTC	CASSLGGGNYGYTF
TRBD1	TRBV19	few	TRBJ1-6	TGTGCCAGTGCGCGGACAGGGGAGAGGAATTCACCCCTCCACTTT	CASARTGERNSPLHF
TRBD1	TRBV28	NA	TRBJ1-2	TGTGCCAGCAGAGCAGGGGGCCGGAACTATGGCTACACCTTC	CASRAGGRNYGYTF
NA	TRBV2	NA	TRBJ2-3	TGTGCCAGCGGGACACAAGACGATACGCAGTATTTT	CASGTQDDTQYF
NA	TRBV29-1	NA	TRBJ2-3	TGCAGCGTGGCCGGGACTGCCTCTGATACGCAGTATTTT	CSVAGTASDTQYF
NA	TRBV9	once	TRBJ1-6	TGTGCCAGCAGCGTAGAGGGGAATTCACCCCTCCACTTT	CASSVEGNSPLHF
NA	TRBV2	NA	TRBJ2-4	TGTGCCAGCAGTGAAGGCGGGGAGTGGGCCAAAAACATTCAGTACTTC	CASSEGGEWAKNIQYF
TRBD2	TRBV6-5	NA	TRBJ2-2	TGTGCCAGCCGGGGGGTTATCGCCGGGGAGCTGTTTTTT	CASRGVIAGELFF
NA	TRBV20-1	NA	TRBJ1-1	TGCAGTGCTAGACGCACTGAAGCTTTCTTT	CSARRTEAFF
NA	TRBV2	NA	TRBJ1-2	TGTGCCAGCAGCCTGACAAATGGTGGCTATGGCTACACCTTC	CASSLTNGGYGYTF
NA	TRBV21-1	once	TRBJ1-2	TGTGCCAGCAGCAAAGAGAGGTTTGACTATGGCTACACCTTC	CASSKERFDYGYTF
NA	TRBV4-3	NA	TRBJ2-7	TGCGCCAGCAGCCAAGATCTGAGTTACTCCTACGAGCAGTACTTC	CASSQDLSYSYEQYF
TRBD1	TRBV4-1	NA	TRBJ1-3	TGCGCCAGCAGCCGACCGGGACAGGGGGCAATGGGCTCTGGAAACACCATATATTTT	CASSRPGQGAMGSGNTIYF
TRBD2	TRBV24-1	NA	TRBJ2-3	TGTGCCACCAGTGACTACGGGGGGGCCATGGCAGATACGCAGTATTTT	CATSDYGGAMADTQYF
TRBD2	TRBV5-1	NA	TRBJ2-5	TGCGCCAGCTCTAGCGGGGGGGCAGAGACCCAGTACTTC	CASSSGGAETQYF
NA	TRBV4-1	once	TRBJ1-3	TGCGCCAGCAGCCAAGAGGGACACGACGGAAACACCATATATTTT	CASSQEGHDGNTIYF
TRBD1	TRBV29-1	NA	TRBJ2-3	TGCAGCGTTGAGGACAGGGGGACAGATACGCAGTATTTT	CSVEDRGTDTQYF
TRBD2	TRBV9	NA	TRBJ2-2	TGTGCCAGCAGCGTGGTCTCTAGCGGGGGGCTCACCGGGGAGCTGTTTTTT	CASSVVSSGGLTGELFF
NA	TRBV6-5	NA	TRBJ1-5	TGTGCCAGCAGACTACAGGGAGTCCGCAATCAGCCCCAGCATTTT	CASRLQGVRNQPQHF
TRBD1	TRBV7-7	NA	TRBJ1-1	TGTGCTAGCAGCTTAGATTTCGGGCAGGGGGAAGGTGAAGCTTTCTTT	CASSLDFGQGEGEAFF
NA	TRBV19	once	TRBJ2-4	TGTGCCAGTAGTATCAGGGGCTTAGACATTCAGTACTTC	CASSIRGLDIQYF
NA	TRBV3-1/TRBV3-2	many	TRBJ2-2	TGTGCCAGCAGCCGGCTGACAACCGGGGAGCTGTTTTTT	CASSRLTTGELFF
TRBD1	TRBV6-5	NA	TRBJ1-1	TGTGCCAGCAGTTACTCGAAACCCGGGACAGCTGAAGCTTTCTTT	CASSYSKPGTAEAFF
TRBD1	TRBV10-1	NA	TRBJ1-2	TGCGCCAGCAGTCCCACCCCGGGACAGGGGTTCTATGGCTACACCTTC	CASSPTPGQGFYGYTF
TRBD1	TRBV2	NA	TRBJ1-1	TGTGCCAGCAACCAACAGGGGGCCACTTCTGAAGCTTTCTTT	CASNQQGATSEAFF
NA	TRBV6-5	few	TRBJ1-1	TGTGCCAACGCAGGGGTTGAGAACACTGAAGCTTTCTTT	CANAGVENTEAFF
NA	TRBV6-5	NA	TRBJ1-3	TGTGCCACAGGAGATCGGGGGACGAGGGGAAACACCATATATTTT	CATGDRGTRGNTIYF
TRBD2	TRBV5-4	NA	TRBJ2-5	TGTGCCAGCAGACTAGCGGGGGGCCAAGAGACCCAGTACTTC	CASRLAGGQETQYF
NA	TRBV9	NA	TRBJ1-1	TGTGCCAGCAGCGTAGCTCCCAACACTGAAGCTTTCTTT	CASSVAPNTEAFF
NA	TRBV3-1/TRBV3-2	NA	TRBJ2-1	TGTGCCAGCAGCCAAGTGCGCGGTGAGCAGTTCTTC	CASSQVRGEQFF
NA	TRBV5-6	NA	TRBJ2-5	TGTGCCAGCAGCTTGTGGCAACAAGAGACCCAGTACTTC	CASSLWQQETQYF
TRBD1	TRBV18	NA	TRBJ2-1	TGTGCCAGCTCCTCTTCAGGGGGCCCTATTAATGAGCAGTTCTTC	CASSSSGGPINEQFF
TRBD1	TRBV6-1	NA	TRBJ1-1	TGTGCCAGCAGTCAGCGAGACAGGGGGGCTGAAGCTTTCTTT	CASSQRDRGAEAFF
TRBD1	TRBV7-9	NA	TRBJ1-4	TGTGCCAGCAGCTTAGTACGGACAGGGGTAGATGAAAAACTGTTTTTT	CASSLVRTGVDEKLFF
NA	TRBV15	NA	TRBJ1-5	TGTGCCACCAGCATTTTAGCGGGCCCTCAGCCCCAGCATTTT	CATSILAGPQPQHF
NA	TRBV4-1	NA	TRBJ1-2	TGCGCCAGCAGCCCCCGGGGGGGAGCTACTAACTATGGCTACACCTTC	CASSPRGGATNYGYTF
NA	TRBV2	NA	TRBJ2-3	TGTGCCAGCAGTGAAGCGCCAGGGTATACGCAGTATTTT	CASSEAPGYTQYF
TRBD1	TRBV18	NA	TRBJ1-4	TGTGCCAGCTCACCACCGTCGGACAGGGGCGAAAAACTGTTTTTT	CASSPPSDRGEKLFF
NA	TRBV5-1	NA	TRBJ1-1	TGCGCCAGCAGCCCCAGACAGATGCGAGGGAACACTGAAGCTTTCTTT	CASSPRQMRGNTEAFF
TRBD1	TRBV5-1	NA	TRBJ1-1	TGCGCCAGCAGCGACGGGGACAGGCGAGGGACTGAAGCTTTCTTT	CASSDGDRRGTEAFF
NA	TRBV14	NA	TRBJ1-2	TGTGCCAGCAGCCAATATGCAGGAAACTATGGCTACACCTTC	CASSQYAGNYGYTF
TRBD1	TRBV25-1	NA	TRBJ1-4	TGTGCCAGTGAACCGGACAGGGGACCCAGTATAGAAAAACTGTTTTTT	CASEPDRGPSIEKLFF
TRBD1	TRBV27	NA	TRBJ1-5	TGTGCCAGCAGCCGTACAGGGGCAGACCGGCCCCAGCATTTT	CASSRTGADRPQHF
TRBD1	TRBV7-8	NA	TRBJ1-1	TGTGCCAGCAGCTTAGCAACAGGGGGAGCTTTCTTT	CASSLATGGAFF
NA	TRBV27	once	TRBJ2-3	TGTGCCAGCAGTTTTAAGCGGAGCACAGATACGCAGTATTTT	CASSFKRSTDTQYF